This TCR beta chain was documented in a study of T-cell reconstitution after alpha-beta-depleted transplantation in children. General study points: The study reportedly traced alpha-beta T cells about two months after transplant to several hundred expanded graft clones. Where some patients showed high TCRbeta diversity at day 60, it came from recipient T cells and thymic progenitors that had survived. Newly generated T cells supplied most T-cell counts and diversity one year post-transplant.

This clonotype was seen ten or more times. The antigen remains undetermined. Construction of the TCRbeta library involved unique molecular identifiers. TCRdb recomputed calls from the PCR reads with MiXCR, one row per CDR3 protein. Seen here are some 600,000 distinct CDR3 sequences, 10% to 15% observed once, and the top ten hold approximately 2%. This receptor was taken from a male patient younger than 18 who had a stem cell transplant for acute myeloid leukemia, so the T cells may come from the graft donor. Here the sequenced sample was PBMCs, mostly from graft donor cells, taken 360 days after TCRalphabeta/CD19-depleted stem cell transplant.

CDR3 nucleotides: TGCAGCGTCGGACAGCTCTCCTACGAGCAGTACTTC. Translated: CSVGQLSYEQYF. The chain employs TRBV29-1 and TRBJ2-7, with D possibly TRBD1 on 6 matching bases. From germline, CDR1 is SQVTM and CDR2 ANQGSEA. V lost 6 bases and J lost 0, with 9 bases in between. The CDR3 extends over 12 amino acids.